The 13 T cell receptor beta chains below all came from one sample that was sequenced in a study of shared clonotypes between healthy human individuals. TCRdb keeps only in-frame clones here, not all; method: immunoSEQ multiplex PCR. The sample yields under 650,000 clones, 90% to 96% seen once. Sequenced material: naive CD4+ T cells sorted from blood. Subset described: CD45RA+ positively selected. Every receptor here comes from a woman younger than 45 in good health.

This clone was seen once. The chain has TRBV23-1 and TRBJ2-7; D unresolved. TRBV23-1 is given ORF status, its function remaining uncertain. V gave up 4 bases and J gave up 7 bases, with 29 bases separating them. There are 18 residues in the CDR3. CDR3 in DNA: TGCGCCAGCAGTCTAGAGGAGCCCCGACCCCTTTCTCCCCAAGAGCAGTACTTC. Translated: CASSLEEPRPLSPQEQYF.

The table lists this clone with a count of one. CDR3 DNA: TGTGCCAGCAGTTACGAGGGGGCGAACACCGGGGAGCTGTTTTTT. It translates to CASSYEGANTGELFF. The chain couples TRBV6-5 to TRBJ2-2; perhaps TRBD1 as D (6 bases). V lost 2 bases and J 0 bases, leaving 7 bases between the germline ends. Germline V gene data show CDR1 as MNHEY and CDR2 as SVGAGI. This CDR3 region has 15 residues.

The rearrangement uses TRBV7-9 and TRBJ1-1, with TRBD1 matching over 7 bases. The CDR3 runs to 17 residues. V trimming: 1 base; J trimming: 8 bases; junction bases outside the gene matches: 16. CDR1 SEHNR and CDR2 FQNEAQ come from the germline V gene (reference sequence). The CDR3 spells CASSLGPGTAPQQEAFF. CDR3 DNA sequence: TGTGCCAGCAGCTTAGGGCCCGGGACAGCCCCACAACAGGAAGCTTTCTTT.

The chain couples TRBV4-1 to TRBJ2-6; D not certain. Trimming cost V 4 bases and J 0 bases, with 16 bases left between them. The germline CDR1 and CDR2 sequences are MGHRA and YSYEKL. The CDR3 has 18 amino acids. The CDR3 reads CASSPVGAAHSGANVLTF. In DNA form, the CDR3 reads TGCGCCAGCAGCCCAGTGGGTGCGGCCCACTCTGGGGCCAACGTCCTGACTTTC.

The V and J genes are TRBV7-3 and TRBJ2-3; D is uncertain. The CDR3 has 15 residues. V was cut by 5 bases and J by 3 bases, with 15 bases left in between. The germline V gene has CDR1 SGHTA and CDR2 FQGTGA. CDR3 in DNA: TGTGCCAGCAGCCCTCGGTTATTGGGGACAGATACGCAGTATTTT. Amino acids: CASSPRLLGTDTQYF.

CDR3 coding DNA: TGTGCCAGCAGCCCGACTAGCGGGAGGTCCTACGAGCAGTACTTC. As protein: CASSPTSGRSYEQYF. The V gene is TRBV6-5, the J gene TRBJ2-7, with TRBD2 matching over 13 bases. This CDR3 contains 15 residues. J lost 1 base, V lost 6 bases, and 3 bases had no gene match. The germline V gene encodes CDR1 MNHEY and CDR2 SVGAGI.

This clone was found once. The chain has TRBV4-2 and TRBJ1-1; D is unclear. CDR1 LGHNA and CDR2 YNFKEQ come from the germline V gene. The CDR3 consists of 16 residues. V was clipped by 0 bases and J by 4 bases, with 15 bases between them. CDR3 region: CASSQDWEGMGTEAFF. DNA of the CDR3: TGTGCCAGCAGCCAAGATTGGGAGGGCATGGGCACTGAAGCTTTCTTT.

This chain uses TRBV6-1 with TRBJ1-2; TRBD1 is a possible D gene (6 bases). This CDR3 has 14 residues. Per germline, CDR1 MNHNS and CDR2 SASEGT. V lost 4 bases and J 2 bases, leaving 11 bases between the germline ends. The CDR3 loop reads CASSAGGLNYGYTF. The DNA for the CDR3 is TGTGCCAGCAGTGCGGGGGGGCTGAACTATGGCTACACCTTC.

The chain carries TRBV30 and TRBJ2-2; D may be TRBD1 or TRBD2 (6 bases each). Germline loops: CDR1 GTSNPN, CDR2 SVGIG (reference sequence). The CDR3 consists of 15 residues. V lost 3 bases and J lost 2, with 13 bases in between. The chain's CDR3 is CAWRSGGPNTGELFF. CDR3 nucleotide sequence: TGTGCCTGGAGGAGTGGGGGGCCAAACACCGGGGAGCTGTTTTTT. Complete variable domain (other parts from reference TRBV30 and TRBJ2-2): SQTIHQWPATLVQPVGSPLSLECTVEGTSNPNLYWYRQAAGRGLQLLFYSVGIGQISSEVPQNLSASRPQDRQFILSSKKLLLSDSGFYLCAWRSGGPNTGELFFGEGSRLTVL.

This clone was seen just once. The CDR3 DNA follows: TGTGCCAGCAGTTGGGGCGCACCTGAAGCTTTCTTT. Protein sequence: CASSWGAPEAFF. This chain links TRBV6-1 with TRBJ1-1, with D perhaps matching TRBD1 (5 bases). Germline loops: CDR1 MNHNS, CDR2 SASEGT. The germline V and J ends were trimmed by 5 bases and 6 bases, with 10 bases remaining between them. The CDR3 contains 12 residues.

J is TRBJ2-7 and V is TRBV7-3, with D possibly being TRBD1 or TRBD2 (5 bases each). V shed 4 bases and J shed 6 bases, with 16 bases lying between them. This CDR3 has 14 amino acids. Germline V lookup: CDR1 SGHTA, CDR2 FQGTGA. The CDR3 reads CASSSRGPGSEQYF. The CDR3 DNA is TGTGCCAGCAGCTCCCGGGGCCCGGGGAGCGAGCAGTACTTC. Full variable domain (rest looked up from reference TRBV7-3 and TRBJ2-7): GAGVSQTPSNKVTEKGKYVELRCDPISGHTALYWYRQSLGQGPEFLIYFQGTGAADDSGLPNDRFFAVRPEGSVSTLKIQRTERGDSAVYLCASSSRGPGSEQYFGPGTRLTVT.

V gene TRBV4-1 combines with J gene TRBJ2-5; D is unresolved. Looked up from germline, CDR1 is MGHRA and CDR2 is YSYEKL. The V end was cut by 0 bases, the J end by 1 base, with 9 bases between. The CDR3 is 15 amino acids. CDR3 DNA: TGCGCCAGCAGCCAAGACGTCGCGCTCCAAGAGACCCAGTACTTC. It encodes CASSQDVALQETQYF.

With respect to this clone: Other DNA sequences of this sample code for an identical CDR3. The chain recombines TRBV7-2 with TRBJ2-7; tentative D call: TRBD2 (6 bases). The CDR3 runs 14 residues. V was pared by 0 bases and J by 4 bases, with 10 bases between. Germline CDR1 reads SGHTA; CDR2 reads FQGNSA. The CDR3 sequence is CASSLADGSYEQYF. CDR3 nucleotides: TGTGCCAGCAGCTTAGCGGACGGGAGTTACGAGCAGTACTTC.